The next 7 T cell receptor beta chains were all read from a single sample in a study of OX40 agonist ivuxolimab in advanced cancers. Clones were sequenced by immunoSEQ multiplex PCR, and TCRdb holds only the in-frame ones, with some missing. The data hold tens of thousands of clones, with roughly 94% observed a single time. The source was CD4+ or CD8+ T cells sorted from blood, collected in a trial of the OX40 agonist ivuxolimab. Source of these receptors: an adult with an advanced solid tumor such as melanoma, head and neck, liver or kidney cancer.

J is TRBJ2-5 and V is TRBV7-9, with 8 positions matching TRBD2. TRBJ2-7 matches the DNA end more closely, so the J call is doubtful. The CDR3 is 16 amino acids. Germline V gene lookup returns CDR1 SEHNR and CDR2 FQNEAQ (reference sequence). CDR3 DNA: TGTGCCAGCAGGGAAAAGGGCGGGAGGCCCCCCTACGAGCAGTACTTC. Protein: CASREKGGRPPYEQYF.

The gene calls are TRBV4-1 and TRBJ2-7; TRBD1 aligns across 11 bases. The CDR3 covers 15 residues. Germline loops: CDR1 MGHRA, CDR2 YSYEKL. Losses at the gene ends were 4 bases for V and 1 base for J; bases not matched to a gene: 3. DNA for the CDR3: TGCGCCAGCAGCCCCGGACAGGGGGCTTCCTACGAGCAGTACTTC. This sequence encodes CASSPGQGASYEQYF.

The chain couples TRBV11-2 to TRBJ2-2; no reliable D call. Germline V gene sequence: CDR1 SGHAT, CDR2 FQNNGV. There are 13 residues in the CDR3. With 3 bases removed from V and 3 bases from J, the gap between germline ends came to 5 bases. The CDR3 DNA reads TGTGCCAGCAGCTTGGCGGACACCGGGGAGCTGTTTTTT. Residues: CASSLADTGELFF. Full variable domain (missing parts from reference TRBV11-2 and TRBJ2-2): EAGVAQSPRYKIIEKRQSVAFWCNPISGHATLYWYQQILGQGPKLLIQFQNNGVVDDSQLPKDRFSAERLKGVDSTLKIQPAKLEDSAVYLCASSLADTGELFFGEGSRLTVL.

V is TRBV4-1 and J is TRBJ1-2; possibly TRBD1 for D (6 bases). Trimming stripped 0 bases from V and 8 bases from J, with 16 bases between. There are 15 residues in the CDR3. The V gene's germline CDR1 is MGHRA and CDR2 YSYEKL. CDR3 nucleotide sequence: TGCGCCAGCAGCCAAGAAAATATAGGGGGTTACGGCTACACCTTC. This codes for CASSQENIGGYGYTF.

This clone has a single count. V gene TRBV27 combines with J gene TRBJ2-3; 7 bases match TRBD1. The CDR3 is made up of 16 amino acids. V trimming: 2 bases; J trimming: 7 bases; junction bases outside the gene matches: 12. Looked up from germline, CDR1 is MNHEY and CDR2 is SMNVEV (reference sequence). CDR3 loop: CASSLEGGGSINTQYF. The CDR3 DNA sequence: TGTGCCAGCAGTTTAGAAGGGGGCGGTAGTATAAATACGCAGTATTTT.

The chain combines TRBV4-1 with TRBJ2-5, with 10 bases identical to TRBD2. The CDR3 length is 16 residues. V was pared by 0 bases and J by 4 bases, with 5 bases of the junction left unmatched. Germline V CDR1 and CDR2: MGHRA, YSYEKL. CDR3 residues: CASSQESGRARETQYF. The CDR3 coding sequence is TGCGCCAGCAGCCAAGAGAGCGGGAGGGCCCGAGAGACCCAGTACTTC.

This chain connects TRBV6-6 to TRBJ2-7, with 9 bases aligning to TRBD1. Unmatched junction bases numbered 7, after V lost 6 bases and J lost 4 bases. Germline V CDR1 and CDR2: MNHNY, SVGAGI (reference sequence). CDR3 size: 14 residues. The CDR3 nucleotides are TGTGCCAGCAGCCCCAGGGACAGGGATTACGAGCAGTACTTC. Its protein is CASSPRDRDYEQYF.